This T cell receptor (beta chain) comes out of a study of T cell responses to AZD1222 COVID-19 vaccine. Study-wide points: Baseline seropositivity characterized only a handful of AZD1222 recipients. Females outnumbered males among donors, who were mostly white British; clonal diversity was possibly underestimated. Spike-wide coverage was observed for vaccine-associated CD4 TCRs, with dominant responses at 160-218 and 743-854.

The repertoire was sequenced with immunoSEQ multiplex PCR; TCRdb's copy has only in-frame clones and lacks some. The clone table shows about 140,000 clones, with the ten largest holding about 2.2%. Details on this clone: Its antigen remains unknown.

The sequence derives from an adult in good health. Sequenced: peripheral blood.

CDR3 protein: CASSLTSGANVLTF. CDR3 DNA: TGTGCCAGCAGCTTAACCTCTGGGGCCAACGTCCTGACTTTC. The rearrangement joins TRBV7-9 to TRBJ2-6; D remains ambiguous. The CDR3 has 14 residues. The V end was cut by 2 bases, the J end by 0 bases, with 2 bases between. CDR1 is SEHNR and CDR2 is FQNEAQ in the germline V gene (reference sequence).